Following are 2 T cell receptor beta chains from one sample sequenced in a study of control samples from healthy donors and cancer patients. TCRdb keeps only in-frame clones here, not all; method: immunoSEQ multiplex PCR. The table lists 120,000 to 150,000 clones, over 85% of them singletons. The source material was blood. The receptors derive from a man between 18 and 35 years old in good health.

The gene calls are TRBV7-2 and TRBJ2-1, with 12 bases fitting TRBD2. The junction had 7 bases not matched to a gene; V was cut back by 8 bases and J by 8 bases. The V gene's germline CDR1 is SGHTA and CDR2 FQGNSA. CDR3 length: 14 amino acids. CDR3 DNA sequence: TGTGCCAGCGCACGACTAGCGGGAGTCTATGAGCAGTTCTTC. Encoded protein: CASARLAGVYEQFF.

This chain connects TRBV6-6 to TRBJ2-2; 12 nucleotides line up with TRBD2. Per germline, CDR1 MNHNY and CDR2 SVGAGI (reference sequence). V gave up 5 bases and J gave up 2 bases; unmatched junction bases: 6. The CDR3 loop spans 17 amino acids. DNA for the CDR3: TGTGCCAGCAGTCGGGGACTAGCGGGCGTAAACACCGGGGAGCTGTTTTTT. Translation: CASSRGLAGVNTGELFF.